The 19 T cell receptor beta chains listed next were all sequenced from one sample in a study of shared clonotypes between healthy human individuals. Repertoires were generated with immunoSEQ multiplex PCR, while TCRdb's copy carries only in-frame clones and drops some. Of hundreds of thousands of clones listed, about 98% are singletons. Naive CD8 cells lacked CD45RO, underwent positive selection for CCR7 and left out terminally differentiated effector memory CD45RA+ cells. Sequencing was carried out using naive CD8+ T cells sorted from blood. The source is a man aged 25-45 years in good health.

The chain uses TRBV27 and TRBJ1-1; TRBD1 aligns across 7 bases. CDR3 length equals 13 residues. Losses at the gene ends were 6 bases for V and 5 bases for J; bases not matched to a gene: 6. Germline lookup yields CDR1 MNHEY and CDR2 SMNVEV (reference sequence). The CDR3 loop is CASSDRAATEAFF. DNA for the CDR3: TGTGCCAGCAGCGACAGGGCGGCTACTGAAGCTTTCTTT.

This chain joins TRBV6-6 and TRBJ2-5, with 14 bases aligning to TRBD2. The junction had 0 bases not matched to a gene; V was cut back by 6 bases and J by 3 bases. The germline V gene encodes CDR1 MNHNY and CDR2 SVGAGI (reference sequence). This CDR3 is 14 amino acids long. The CDR3, as DNA: TGTGCCAGCAGGGGACTAGCGGGAGAAGAGACCCAGTACTTC. This gives the protein CASRGLAGEETQYF.

The chain combines TRBV9 with TRBJ2-3, with D possibly being TRBD2 (6 bases). CDR1 is SGDLS and CDR2 is YYNGEE in the germline V gene. The CDR3 has 16 residues. The V gene lost 3 bases and the J gene lost 1 base, with 15 bases spanning the gap. This chain's CDR3 is CASSGVWGGGTDTQYF. The CDR3 DNA follows: TGTGCCAGCAGCGGGGTTTGGGGCGGGGGCACAGATACGCAGTATTTT.

The genes are TRBV2 and TRBJ2-2; D may be TRBD2 (6 bases). Germline lookup yields CDR1 SNHLY and CDR2 FYNNEI. Trimming stripped 4 bases from V and 5 bases from J, with 14 bases between. This CDR3 is built from 15 residues. In DNA form, the CDR3 reads TGTGCCAGCAGTGGGTGGAGGGAAGTGACCGGGGAGCTGTTTTTT. Residues: CASSGWREVTGELFF.

This chain connects TRBV9 to TRBJ2-2, with TRBD1 matching 7 bases. V dropped 6 bases and J dropped 2; count of bases not matched to a gene: 7. Germline V lookup: CDR1 SGDLS, CDR2 YYNGEE. The CDR3 covers 15 residues. The CDR3 loop reads CASKTGTDNTGELFF. The CDR3 DNA reads as TGTGCCAGCAAGACCGGGACAGATAACACCGGGGAGCTGTTTTTT. Based on the CDR3 plus reference TRBV9 and TRBJ2-2, the full variable domain is DSGVTQTPKHLITATGQRVTLRCSPRSGDLSVYWYQQSLDQGLQFLIQYYNGEERAKGNILERFSAQQFPDLHSELNLSSLELGDSALYFCASKTGTDNTGELFFGEGSRLTVL.

The chain couples TRBV18 to TRBJ2-1; 11 bases are shared with TRBD2. The germline gives CDR1 KGHSH, CDR2 LQKENI. This CDR3 region has 17 residues. The V gene end was trimmed by 8 bases and the J gene end by 4 bases; junction bases not matched to a gene: 13. CDR3 DNA sequence: TGTGCCAGCCGAGTGACTAGCGGGGAGGAGACTTACAATGAGCAGTTCTTC. It is translated as CASRVTSGEETYNEQFF.

The J gene is TRBJ2-7, the V gene TRBV25-1; 9 nucleotides align to TRBD2. CDR1 is MGHDK, CDR2 SYGVNS, per germline. Losses at the gene ends were 2 bases for V and 9 bases for J; bases not matched to a gene: 5. This CDR3 region has 13 residues. CDR3 in amino acids: CASSERSSGMQYF. The CDR3 bases are TGTGCCAGCAGTGAACGATCTAGCGGGATGCAGTACTTC.

Only one count was recorded for this clone. This chain connects TRBV28 to TRBJ1-4; D perhaps matches TRBD1 (6 bases). Germline V gives CDR1 MDHEN, CDR2 SYDVKM. Deletions cut 5 bases from V and 8 bases from J, with 27 bases between. CDR3 length: 18 residues. The CDR3 DNA reads TGTGCCAGCAGTCCGACCAGCATATCCAGGGGTCTTGGCGAAAAACTGTTTTTT. Encoded protein: CASSPTSISRGLGEKLFF.

This chain joins TRBV7-9 and TRBJ2-4; 13 bases map to TRBD2. Trimming took 5 bases from V and 2 from J; bases not matched to a gene: 3. The germline V gene encodes CDR1 SEHNR and CDR2 FQNEAQ (reference sequence). CDR3 size: 16 residues. The CDR3 DNA reads TGTGCCAGCAGCAAAGGGACTAGCGGGACCAAAAACATTCAGTACTTC. Residues: CASSKGTSGTKNIQYF.

The rearrangement joins TRBV15 to TRBJ2-1; 8 bases match TRBD1. Germline V CDR1 and CDR2: LNHNV, YYDKDF (reference sequence). The CDR3 is made up of 15 amino acids. V lost 6 bases, J lost 3 bases, and 7 bases stayed unmatched. The chain's CDR3 is CATSMDRVFYNEQFF. CDR3 nucleotide sequence: TGTGCCACCAGTATGGACAGGGTTTTCTACAATGAGCAGTTCTTC. The full variable domain, its missing parts supplied by reference TRBV15 and TRBJ2-1, is DAMVIQNPRYQVTQFGKPVTLSCSQTLNHNVMYWYQQKSSQAPKLLFHYYDKDFNNEADTPDNFQSRRPNTSFCFLDIRSPGLGDTAMYLCATSMDRVFYNEQFFGPGTRLTVL.

The rearrangement joins TRBV7-6 to TRBJ2-7; 9 nucleotides align to TRBD2. With V trimmed by 4 bases and J by 4 bases, 8 bases remained unmatched. The CDR3 extends over 15 amino acids. From germline, CDR1 is SGHVS and CDR2 FNYEAQ. CDR3: CASSSRAGGQYEQYF. For the CDR3, the DNA is TGTGCCAGCAGCTCCAGAGCGGGGGGCCAATACGAGCAGTACTTC.

CDR3 sequence (DNA): TGTGCCAGCAGTCCCCCAGGCCCGGGGCAGTTCTTC. It is translated as CASSPPGPGQFF. V usage is TRBV27 and J usage is TRBJ2-1; D is uncertain. In germline, CDR1 is MNHEY, CDR2 SMNVEV (reference sequence). The length of the CDR3 is 12 residues. The V end lost 5 bases, the J end lost 12 bases, and 14 bases lay between the germline ends.

The chain couples TRBV7-9 to TRBJ2-1, with D possibly TRBD2 on 5 matching bases. The CDR3 contains 12 residues. V was pared by 1 base and J by 10 bases, with 8 bases between. Germline CDR1 SEHNR, CDR2 FQNEAQ (reference sequence). The CDR3 nucleotides read TGTGCCAGCAGCTTAGACGGGGTGGAGCAGTTCTTC. Residues: CASSLDGVEQFF.

The CDR3: CASSYSFRRETQYF. Written as DNA, the CDR3 is TGTGCCAGCAGTTACTCATTCCGGCGGGAGACCCAGTACTTC. V usage is TRBV6-5 and J usage is TRBJ2-5; D is unclear. This CDR3 region has 14 residues. CDR1 and CDR2 (germline): MNHEY, SVGAGI. Trimming pared 0 bases from V and 5 bases from J, leaving 10 bases between.

This chain uses TRBV6-6 with TRBJ2-3; no definite D call. Between the trimmed V and J ends, which lost 4 bases and 2 bases, there was a span of 10 bases. CDR1 MNHNY and CDR2 SVGAGI come from the germline V gene (reference sequence). The CDR3 extends over 14 amino acids. In DNA form, the CDR3 reads TGTGCCAGCAGTTCCCCGGGTGACACAGATACGCAGTATTTT. This sequence encodes CASSSPGDTDTQYF.

The chain employs TRBV7-9 and TRBJ2-7, with 7 bases identical to TRBD2. This CDR3 is built from 13 residues. Germline V gene lookup returns CDR1 SEHNR and CDR2 FQNEAQ (reference sequence). V dropped 6 bases and J dropped 4; count of bases not matched to a gene: 6. CDR3 protein: CASRSGAIYEQYF. In nucleotides, the CDR3 is TGTGCCAGCAGAAGCGGGGCCATATACGAGCAGTACTTC.

The chain is built from TRBV10-2 and TRBJ2-7; 11 nucleotides match TRBD2. The CDR3 is made up of 15 amino acids. Germline loops: CDR1 WSHSY, CDR2 SAAADI. V lost 4 bases to trimming and J lost 3 bases; unmatched junction nucleotides: 5. DNA of the CDR3: TGCGCCAGCAGTGGGTCCACTAGCGGGAGCTACGAGCAGTACTTC. It translates to CASSGSTSGSYEQYF.

V and J are TRBV10-3 and TRBJ2-7; D perhaps matches TRBD1 (5 bases). V gave up 6 bases and J gave up 0 bases, with 9 bases separating them. The length of the CDR3 is 13 residues. Germline V gives CDR1 ENHRY, CDR2 SYGVKD. CDR3 in DNA: TGTGCCATCAGGCCAGACAGCTCCTACGAGCAGTACTTC. Encoded protein: CAIRPDSSYEQYF.

This rearrangement joins TRBV6-4 to TRBJ1-1; D remains unclear. The CDR3 contains 13 residues. Germline CDR1 is MRHNA and CDR2 is SNTAGT. Between the trimmed V and J ends, which lost 2 bases and 1 base, there was a span of 5 bases. As DNA, the CDR3 is TGTGCCAGCAGTGACGGGCCGAACACTGAAGCTTTCTTT. Protein sequence: CASSDGPNTEAFF.